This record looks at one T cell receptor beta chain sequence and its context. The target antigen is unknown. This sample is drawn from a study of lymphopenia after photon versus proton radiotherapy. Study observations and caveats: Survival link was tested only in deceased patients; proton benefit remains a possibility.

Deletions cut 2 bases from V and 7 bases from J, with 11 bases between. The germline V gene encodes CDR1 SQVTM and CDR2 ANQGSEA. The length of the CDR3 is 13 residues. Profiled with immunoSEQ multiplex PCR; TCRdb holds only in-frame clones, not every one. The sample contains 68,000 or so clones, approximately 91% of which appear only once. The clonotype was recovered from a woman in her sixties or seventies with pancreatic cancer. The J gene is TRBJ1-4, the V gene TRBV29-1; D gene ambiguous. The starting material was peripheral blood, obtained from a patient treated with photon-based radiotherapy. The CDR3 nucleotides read TGCAGCGTTGAAACCCCGGATGGTGAAAAACTGTTTTTT. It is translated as CSVETPDGEKLFF.